A selection of T cell receptor beta chains follows, all from one sample in a study of blood T cell repertoires in COVID-19. The data were produced by immunoSEQ multiplex PCR, yet TCRdb's version contains in-frame clones alone and is incomplete. The sample records 200,000 to 250,000 clones, approximately 89% being singletons. Sequencing input: peripheral blood. These receptors originate from a woman between 40 and 55 years old with acute or convalescent COVID-19. Both conserved end residues are part of each CDR3. The order of the fields is CDR3 length, V gene, CDR3 protein.

14	TRBV4-1	CASSQVTGSYGYTF
16	TRBV7-3	CASSSGGRRGTETQYF
14	TRBV9	CASSEGQSGNTIYF
12	TRBV5-4	CASSLDSYGYTF
15	TRBV5-8	CASSSWQVTADTQYF
14	TRBV10-1	CATQPGSNANEQFF
14	TRBV29-1	CSVAAGSSTGELFF
16	TRBV25-1	CASSASLDRGGSGYTF
13	TRBV7-2	CASSSRLSEKLFF
14	TRBV6-5	CASRGTATNEKLFF
14	TRBV5-1	CASSLQGAQETQYF
13	TRBV4-1	CASSLSGEETQYF
14	TRBV10-2	CASAWGGKTGELFF
17	TRBV14	CASSQEWGLTGVTEAFF
13	TRBV7-6	CASSLGEATEAFF
17	TRBV25-1	CASSDWGDRGPQETQYF
12	TRBV11-2	CASSFARDEQFF